This TCR beta chain is drawn from a study of T cell clonality in common variable immunodeficiency. Findings of the study overall: Fewer deletions and N-nucleotide insertions were reportedly seen in common variable immunodeficiency TCR beta sequences.

This clone was detected many times. Its antigen remains unknown. Some clones are missing from TCRdb's copy, which holds only in-frame ones; the method was immunoSEQ multiplex PCR. The sample was found to contain over 55,000 clones, and every one recurs. The source is a person aged 18 to 70 in good health. Sequenced sample: peripheral blood mononuclear cells.

CDR3 DNA, as far as it was read: TGTGCCAGTAGAAGGGACAGTCTGAACACTGAA. This codes for CASRRDSLNTE. The whole CDR3 protein is CASRRDSLNTEAFF. The chain joins TRBV19 to TRBJ1-1; TRBD1 matches at 7 bases. The sequenced fragment ends 3 residues before the CDR3 boundary, so the rest is inferred from the germline J gene. With V trimmed by 6 bases and J by 0 bases, 4 bases remained unmatched. In germline, CDR1 is LNHDA, CDR2 SQIVND (reference sequence). The CDR3 is 14 residues long.